The 26 T cell receptor beta chains listed next were all sequenced from one sample in a study of T cell responses to AZD1222 COVID-19 vaccine. Sequenced by immunoSEQ multiplex PCR; TCRdb stores in-frame clones only, minus some. The sample lists fewer than 120,000 clones; over 85% were seen once. Here the sequenced sample was peripheral blood, taken 28 days after the second AZD1222 dose. These receptors came from an adult who received the AZD1222 COVID-19 vaccine.

V and J are TRBV6-2 or TRBV6-3 and TRBJ1-1; perhaps TRBD1 as D (6 bases). CDR3 length equals 15 residues. Between the trimmed V and J ends, which lost 5 bases and 7 bases, there was a span of 20 bases. Looked up from germline, CDR1 is MNHEY and CDR2 is SVGEGT. The CDR3 DNA is TGTGCCAGCAGTCCAAGAGGGGACACGAACTTTGAAGCTTTCTTT. Its protein product is CASSPRGDTNFEAFF.

Comments on this clone: One end of the junction does not line up with germline, which may come from a read error. This rearrangement joins TRBV5-4 to TRBJ1-6; D is unclear. CDR1 is SGHNT, CDR2 YYREEE, per germline (reference sequence). The CDR3 has 15 residues. CDR3 amino acids: CASRLGSSYNSPLHF. The CDR3 DNA follows: TGTGCCAGCAGGTTGGGGAGCTCCTATAATTCACCCCTCCACTTT.

This clone turned up a few times. The chain carries TRBV6-2 or TRBV6-3 and TRBJ2-5, with TRBD1 as a possible D gene (6 bases). V lost 4 bases and J 2 bases, leaving 17 bases between the germline ends. The germline gives CDR1 MNHEY, CDR2 SVGEGT. The CDR3 spans 16 residues. Here the CDR3 reads CASSSLRQDAQETQYF. The CDR3 region has the DNA TGTGCCAGCAGTTCCCTGCGACAGGATGCACAAGAGACCCAGTACTTC.

This chain links TRBV7-2 with TRBJ1-4, with 9 bases that match TRBD1. Germline V gene sequence: CDR1 SGHTA, CDR2 FQGNSA. The CDR3 runs to 16 residues. The V gene end was trimmed by 3 bases and the J gene end by 7 bases; junction bases not matched to a gene: 9. CDR3 sequence: CASSFDTGTGFEKLFF. CDR3 DNA sequence: TGTGCCAGCAGCTTCGATACCGGGACAGGGTTTGAAAAACTGTTTTTT.

The chain uses TRBV5-4 and TRBJ2-7; the match to TRBD1 covers 9 bases. This CDR3 contains 14 residues. Germline lookup yields CDR1 SGHNT and CDR2 YYREEE (reference sequence). The trim removed 5 bases at V and 3 bases at J, leaving 6 bases unmatched. The CDR3 bases are TGTGCCAGCAGGCGGACAGGGGCCGTCTACGAGCAGTACTTC. Its translation: CASRRTGAVYEQYF.

The rearrangement links TRBV7-2 to TRBJ2-7; D is perhaps TRBD1 (6 bases). The germline V gene encodes CDR1 SGHTA and CDR2 FQGNSA. Trimming shortened V by 3 bases and J by 2 bases, and 11 bases separated the two germline ends. This CDR3 has 14 residues. Here the CDR3 DNA reads TGTGCCAGCAGCTTGGACAGCCAGACCTACGAGCAGTACTTC. It specifies CASSLDSQTYEQYF.

The chain couples TRBV9 to TRBJ1-5; possibly TRBD1 for D (5 bases). The germline V and J ends were trimmed by 0 bases and 6 bases, with 7 bases remaining between them. The germline V gene has CDR1 SGDLS and CDR2 YYNGEE. CDR3 length equals 13 residues. This chain's CDR3 is CASSVGGVQPQHF. Here the CDR3 DNA reads TGTGCCAGCAGCGTAGGAGGGGTTCAGCCCCAGCATTTT.

The chain couples TRBV12-3 or TRBV12-4 to TRBJ2-1; no firm D call. This CDR3 region has 12 residues. Trimming removed 4 bases from V and 7 bases from J, with 8 bases in between. The CDR3 DNA sequence: TGTGCCAGCAGTTGTGGGCGAAATGAGCAGTTCTTC. This translates into CASSCGRNEQFF.

This chain connects TRBV5-6 to TRBJ2-7; D is perhaps TRBD2 (6 bases). CDR3 size: 15 residues. V was trimmed by 1 base and J by 4 bases, leaving 15 bases between them. The germline gives CDR1 SGHDT, CDR2 YYEEEE. The CDR3 sequence is CASSLLRGRRYEQYF. In nucleotides, the CDR3 is TGTGCCAGCAGCTTGCTGCGGGGACGGAGGTACGAGCAGTACTTC.

The chain carries TRBV5-6 and TRBJ1-2; D not certain. V lost 2 bases and J lost 3, with 14 bases in between. This CDR3 has 15 residues. Germline V lookup: CDR1 SGHDT, CDR2 YYEEEE. The CDR3 spells CASSLKHLSHYGYTF. DNA of the CDR3: TGTGCCAGCAGCTTAAAACACCTGTCACACTATGGCTACACCTTC.

This clone appeared a few times. This chain links TRBV3-1 (or the pseudogene TRBV3-2) with TRBJ2-7; unclear D gene. The V end lost 1 base, the J end lost 0 bases, and 10 bases lay between the germline ends. This CDR3 spans 15 amino acids. Germline lookup yields CDR1 LGHDT and CDR2 YNNKEL (reference sequence). The DNA of the CDR3 is TGTGCCAGCAGCCAAGGACACCCCTACTCCTACGAGCAGTACTTC. This sequence encodes CASSQGHPYSYEQYF.

The genes are TRBV27 and TRBJ1-3; D not resolved. Germline V gene data show CDR1 as MNHEY and CDR2 as SMNVEV (reference sequence). The CDR3 has 15 residues. V lost 3 bases to trimming and J lost 0 bases, with 9 bases between them. CDR3 in DNA: TGTGCCAGCAGTTTCAGACCAAGCTCTGGAAACACCATATATTTT. Translated, it gives CASSFRPSSGNTIYF.

The gene calls are TRBV27 and TRBJ1-6; the D gene is possibly TRBD1 (6 bases). V was pared by 4 bases and J by 0 bases, with 10 bases between. The germline CDR1 and CDR2 sequences are MNHEY and SMNVEV (reference sequence). This CDR3 comprises 16 residues. CDR3 sequence: CASSSQGSSYNSPLHF. CDR3 nucleotides: TGTGCCAGCAGTTCTCAGGGGAGCTCCTATAATTCACCCCTCCACTTT.

This chain connects TRBV24-1 to TRBJ2-2; TRBD1 agrees at 11 bases. The CDR3 spans 17 residues. CDR1 and CDR2 (germline): KGHDR, SFDVKD. V shed 2 bases, J shed 3 bases, and the junction held 4 bases outside the gene matches. CDR3 region: CATSDSRTGGYTGELFF. CDR3 nucleotides: TGTGCCACCAGTGATTCTAGGACAGGGGGCTACACCGGGGAGCTGTTTTTT.

The chain uses TRBV7-2 and TRBJ2-1, with TRBD2 matching 7 bases. The germline gives CDR1 SGHTA, CDR2 FQGNSA. CDR3 length: 14 amino acids. Trimming cost V 5 bases and J 8 bases; bases outside gene matches: 9. CDR3 residues: CASSPFRGRDEQFF. The CDR3 DNA follows: TGTGCCAGCAGCCCCTTTCGGGGGAGGGATGAGCAGTTCTTC.

The chain carries TRBV3-1 (or the pseudogene TRBV3-2) and TRBJ2-7, with 9 bases aligning to TRBD1. V shed 6 bases and J 4 bases; nucleotides not matched to a gene: 10. The CDR3 is made up of 15 amino acids. The V gene's germline CDR1 is LGHDT and CDR2 YNNKEL (reference sequence). CDR3 in amino acids: CASRATGTGFYEQYF. CDR3 DNA sequence: TGTGCCAGCAGAGCTACCGGGACAGGGTTTTACGAGCAGTACTTC.

In its sample, this clone was seen a few times. This chain joins TRBV18 and TRBJ1-1; 7 nucleotides match TRBD1. Per germline, CDR1 KGHSH and CDR2 LQKENI. This CDR3 is 16 amino acids long. With 3 bases clipped from V and 1 base from J, the junction kept 8 bases outside the gene matches. Here the CDR3 DNA reads TGTGCCAGCTCACCGCGACAGGGAGTGGGGAACACTGAAGCTTTCTTT. Its translation is CASSPRQGVGNTEAFF.

The rearrangement links TRBV14 to TRBJ1-4; D is uncertain. Trimming left V 1 base short and J 2 bases short, with 8 bases between. Germline loops: CDR1 SGHDN, CDR2 FVKESK. The CDR3 has 15 amino acids. CDR3 nucleotide sequence: TGTGCCAGCAGCCAAGTGCTGGGCACTAATGAAAAACTGTTTTTT. Residues: CASSQVLGTNEKLFF.

The CDR3, as DNA: TGTGCTAGTGGTTCCGGGACTGCAGGGGGGGAGCTGTTTTTT. Residues: CASGSGTAGGELFF. This chain uses TRBV12-5 with TRBJ2-2, with a possible D match to TRBD2 (6 bases). There are 14 residues in the CDR3. Germline V lookup: CDR1 LGHNT, CDR2 FRNRAP. Trimming took off 4 bases at V and 8 bases at J, with 14 bases between the two ends. Complete variable domain (other parts from reference TRBV12-5 and TRBJ2-2): DARVTQTPRHKVTEMGQEVTMRCQPILGHNTVFWYRQTMMQGLELLAYFRNRAPLDDSGMPKDRFSAEMPDATLATLKIQPSEPRDSAVYFCASGSGTAGGELFFGEGSRLTVL.

V gene TRBV5-6 combines with J gene TRBJ2-7; the D gene is possibly TRBD1 (5 bases). Germline CDR1 and CDR2: SGHDT and YYEEEE. Trimming cost V 1 base and J 2 bases, with 13 bases left between them. CDR3 size: 15 residues. The CDR3 reads CASSLWSTATYEQYF. The CDR3 region has the DNA TGTGCCAGCAGCTTGTGGTCGACAGCTACCTACGAGCAGTACTTC.

The chain recombines TRBV5-1 with TRBJ2-4; D is possibly TRBD1 (7 bases). Between the trimmed V and J ends, which lost 0 bases and 8 bases, there was a span of 12 bases. The CDR3 runs to 14 residues. Per the germline V gene, CDR1 is SGHRS and CDR2 is YFSETQ. The CDR3 loop is CASSLGQGEDIQYF. CDR3 in DNA: TGCGCCAGCAGCTTGGGGCAGGGGGAGGACATTCAGTACTTC.

CDR3 nucleotide sequence: TGTGCCAGCAGCGGACAGGGGTACGAGCAGTACTTC. This codes for CASSGQGYEQYF. V gene TRBV7-9 combines with J gene TRBJ2-7; 9 nucleotides line up with TRBD1. V lost 5 bases, J lost 4 bases, and 0 bases stayed unmatched. The CDR3 consists of 12 residues. Germline loops: CDR1 SEHNR, CDR2 FQNEAQ (reference sequence).

This clone appeared once. The chain joins TRBV5-6 to TRBJ1-2; no clear D gene. The germline CDR1 and CDR2 sequences are SGHDT and YYEEEE. The CDR3 is 13 amino acids. The V end lost 3 bases, the J end lost 3 bases, and 9 bases lay between the germline ends. As DNA, the CDR3 is TGTGCCAGCAGCTCCGGCGTGGACTATGGCTACACCTTC. It yields the protein CASSSGVDYGYTF. Full variable domain (rest looked up from reference TRBV5-6 and TRBJ1-2): DAGVTQSPTHLIKTRGQQVTLRCSPKSGHDTVSWYQQALGQGPQFIFQYYEEEERQRGNFPDRFSGHQFPNYSSELNVNALLLGDSALYLCASSSGVDYGYTFGSGTRLTVV.

The J gene is TRBJ1-1, the V gene TRBV6-2 or TRBV6-3; 7 bases are shared with TRBD1. Germline values: CDR1 MNHEY, CDR2 SVGEGT. The CDR3 is 15 residues long. Trimming removed 5 bases from V and 0 bases from J; junction bases left unmatched: 6. The CDR3 sequence: CASSRGTEMNTEAFF. The CDR3, as DNA: TGTGCCAGCAGTCGAGGGACAGAGATGAACACTGAAGCTTTCTTT.

The chain couples TRBV3-1 (or the pseudogene TRBV3-2) to TRBJ1-2; 8 bases fit TRBD1. Germline values: CDR1 LGHDT, CDR2 YNNKEL (reference sequence). V trimming: 4 bases; J trimming: 4 bases; junction bases outside the gene matches: 5. This CDR3 comprises 14 residues. CDR3 bases: TGTGCCAGCAGCCCAGGGGGCGCCGGCTATGGCTACACCTTC. Protein product: CASSPGGAGYGYTF.

This clone showed up just a few times. This rearrangement joins TRBV6-5 to TRBJ1-5; D is possibly TRBD1 (5 bases). CDR1 and CDR2 from the germline V gene are MNHEY and SVGAGI. This CDR3 is 14 amino acids long. Trimming removed 6 bases at V and 7 bases at J, with 16 bases between. The CDR3 region is CASRKVGEVQPQHF. The CDR3 bases are TGTGCCAGCAGAAAGGTAGGGGAAGTCCAGCCCCAGCATTTT.